The 11 T cell receptor beta chains listed next were all sequenced from one sample in a study of identical twins. TCRdb processed the 5' RACE reads anew with MiXCR; each CDR3 protein has one entry. The sample consists of around 100,000 distinct CDR3 sequences, less than 6.5% of them appearing once. Material for sequencing was memory T cells sorted from blood. Every receptor here comes from a woman aged 45 to 65 in good health.

This clonotype was observed a handful of times. V usage is TRBV24-1 and J usage is TRBJ1-5; the match to TRBD1 covers 9 bases. Unmatched junction bases numbered 14, after V lost 7 bases and J lost 5 bases. Germline V gene lookup returns CDR1 KGHDR and CDR2 SFDVKD. This CDR3 spans 17 amino acids. The CDR3 coding sequence is TGTGCCACCAGCGCCACAGGGGGCGCAGGGTCTGATCAGCCCCAGCATTTT. Residues: CATSATGGAGSDQPQHF.

This clonotype was detected only a few times. The chain combines TRBV4-2 with TRBJ2-2, with D tentatively TRBD1 (6 bases). The CDR3 extends over 18 amino acids. Germline assignment: CDR1 LGHNA and CDR2 YNFKEQ. V was shortened by 1 base and J by 2 bases, with 17 bases between the two germline ends. The CDR3 is CASSQVGSGAFNTGELFF. The CDR3 DNA reads as TGTGCCAGCAGCCAAGTAGGGTCAGGGGCTTTCAACACCGGGGAGCTGTTTTTT.

The chain couples TRBV20-1 to TRBJ1-2, with D tentatively TRBD1 (5 bases). Germline V gives CDR1 DFQATT, CDR2 SNEGSKA (reference sequence). This CDR3 is 12 amino acids long. Trimming removed 6 bases from V and 6 bases from J, with 14 bases in between. CDR3 in amino acids: CSAQAGADGYTF. The CDR3 nucleotides are TGCAGTGCCCAAGCCGGGGCGGATGGCTACACCTTC.

The table lists this clonotype with a count of one. The CDR3 sequence: CATNSGSPNNEQFF. The CDR3 DNA reads as TGTGCCACCAATAGCGGGAGTCCAAACAATGAGCAGTTCTTC. The chain carries TRBV2 and TRBJ2-1, with 9 bases matching TRBD2. Looked up from germline, CDR1 is SNHLY and CDR2 is FYNNEI. This CDR3 spans 14 amino acids. The trim removed 10 bases at V and 5 bases at J, leaving 9 bases unmatched.

This clonotype was seen ten or more times. The chain couples TRBV29-1 to TRBJ1-2; D call uncertain. Germline V gene sequence: CDR1 SQVTM, CDR2 ANQGSEA. The CDR3 runs 11 residues. V was cut by 4 bases and J by 1 base, with 4 bases left in between. The CDR3 DNA follows: TGCAGCGTTGGGGTTAACTATGGCTACACCTTC. This translates into CSVGVNYGYTF.

This clonotype was seen many times. CDR3 amino acids: CASSSGTGGNSPLHF. The CDR3 region has the DNA TGTGCCAGCAGCTCTGGGACAGGGGGCAATTCACCCCTCCACTTT. This rearrangement joins TRBV7-2 to TRBJ1-6, with 12 nucleotides matching TRBD1. CDR3 size: 15 residues. V trimming: 4 bases; J trimming: 7 bases; junction bases outside the gene matches: 2. Germline CDR1 SGHTA, CDR2 FQGNSA.

This clonotype was counted many times. This chain connects TRBV27 to TRBJ1-5, with a tentative D call TRBD1 (6 bases). The CDR3 consists of 15 residues. The V end was cut by 4 bases, the J end by 4 bases, with 14 bases between. In germline, CDR1 is MNHEY, CDR2 SMNVEV (reference sequence). The CDR3 DNA reads TGTGCCAGCAGTTCGTTAGACAGGAAAAATCAGCCCCAGCATTTT. It is translated as CASSSLDRKNQPQHF.

This clonotype occurred many times. The chain carries TRBV12-3 or TRBV12-4 and TRBJ1-4; D is unclear. The V end lost 1 base, the J end lost 0 bases, and 9 bases lay between the germline ends. The length of the CDR3 is 16 residues. In DNA form, the CDR3 reads TGTGCCAGCAGTTTAGGTTTCGGTGCAACTAATGAAAAACTGTTTTTT. It translates to CASSLGFGATNEKLFF.

This clonotype has at least ten counts. V gene TRBV29-1 combines with J gene TRBJ2-2; 9 nucleotides match TRBD2. Germline assignment: CDR1 SQVTM and CDR2 ANQGSEA. The CDR3 loop spans 13 amino acids. The junction had 2 bases not matched to a gene; V was cut back by 3 bases and J by 6 bases. The DNA of the CDR3 is TGCAGCGTTGATGTAGCGGGAGCCGGGGAGCTGTTTTTT. Translated, it gives CSVDVAGAGELFF.

This clonotype was counted at least ten times. The V and J genes are TRBV20-1 and TRBJ2-1; tentative D call: TRBD2 (6 bases). Germline values: CDR1 DFQATT, CDR2 SNEGSKA (reference sequence). The CDR3 has 13 residues. V was clipped by 6 bases and J by 6 bases, with 15 bases between them. CDR3 loop: CSANSLTSNEQFF. The CDR3 DNA is TGCAGTGCCAACTCCCTGACTAGCAATGAGCAGTTCTTC.

This clonotype showed up many times. The CDR3 DNA reads as TGTGCCAGCAGACGGGAGTTGCATGAGCAGTTCTTC. The encoded protein is CASRRELHEQFF. The chain combines TRBV6-1 with TRBJ2-1; D might be TRBD2 (6 bases). The CDR3 has 12 amino acids. The V gene lost 6 bases and the J gene lost 8 bases, with 11 bases spanning the gap. Germline V gene data show CDR1 as MNHNS and CDR2 as SASEGT.